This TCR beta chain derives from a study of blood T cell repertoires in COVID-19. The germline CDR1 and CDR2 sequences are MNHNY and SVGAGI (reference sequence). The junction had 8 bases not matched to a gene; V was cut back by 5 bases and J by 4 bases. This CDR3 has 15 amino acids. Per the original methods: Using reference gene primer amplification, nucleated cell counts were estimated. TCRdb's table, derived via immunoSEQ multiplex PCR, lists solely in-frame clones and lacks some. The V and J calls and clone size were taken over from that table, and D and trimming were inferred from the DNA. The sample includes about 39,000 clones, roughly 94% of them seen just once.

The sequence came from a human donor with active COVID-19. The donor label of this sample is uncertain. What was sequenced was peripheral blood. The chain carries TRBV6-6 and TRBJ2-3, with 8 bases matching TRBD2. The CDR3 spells CASSISGIGADTQYF. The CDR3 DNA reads TGTGCCAGCAGTATTAGCGGGATAGGGGCAGATACGCAGTATTTT.